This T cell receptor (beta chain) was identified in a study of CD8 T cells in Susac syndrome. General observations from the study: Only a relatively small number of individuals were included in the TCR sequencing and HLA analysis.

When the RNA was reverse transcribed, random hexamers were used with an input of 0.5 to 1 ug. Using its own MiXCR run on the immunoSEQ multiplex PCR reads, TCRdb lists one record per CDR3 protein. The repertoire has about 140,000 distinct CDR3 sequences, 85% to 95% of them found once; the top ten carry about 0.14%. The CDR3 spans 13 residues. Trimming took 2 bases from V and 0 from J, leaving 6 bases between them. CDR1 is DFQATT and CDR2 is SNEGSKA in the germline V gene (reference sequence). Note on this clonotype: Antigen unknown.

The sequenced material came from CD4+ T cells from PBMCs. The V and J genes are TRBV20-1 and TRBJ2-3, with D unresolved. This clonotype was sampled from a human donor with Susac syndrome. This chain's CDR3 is CSARIRSTDTQYF. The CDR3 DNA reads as TGCAGTGCTAGAATACGGAGCACAGATACGCAGTATTTT.